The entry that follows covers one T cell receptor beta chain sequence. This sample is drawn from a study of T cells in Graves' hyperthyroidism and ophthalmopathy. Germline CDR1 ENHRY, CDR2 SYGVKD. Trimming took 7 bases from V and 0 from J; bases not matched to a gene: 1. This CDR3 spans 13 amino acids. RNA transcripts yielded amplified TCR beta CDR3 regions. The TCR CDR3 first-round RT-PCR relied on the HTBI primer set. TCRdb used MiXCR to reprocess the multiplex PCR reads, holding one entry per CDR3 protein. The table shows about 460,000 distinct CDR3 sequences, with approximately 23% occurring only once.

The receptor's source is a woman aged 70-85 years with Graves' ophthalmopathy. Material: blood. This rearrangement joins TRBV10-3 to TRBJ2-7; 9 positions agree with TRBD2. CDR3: CAINSGSSYEQYF. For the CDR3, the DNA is TGTGCCATCAATAGCGGGAGCTCCTACGAGCAGTACTTC.